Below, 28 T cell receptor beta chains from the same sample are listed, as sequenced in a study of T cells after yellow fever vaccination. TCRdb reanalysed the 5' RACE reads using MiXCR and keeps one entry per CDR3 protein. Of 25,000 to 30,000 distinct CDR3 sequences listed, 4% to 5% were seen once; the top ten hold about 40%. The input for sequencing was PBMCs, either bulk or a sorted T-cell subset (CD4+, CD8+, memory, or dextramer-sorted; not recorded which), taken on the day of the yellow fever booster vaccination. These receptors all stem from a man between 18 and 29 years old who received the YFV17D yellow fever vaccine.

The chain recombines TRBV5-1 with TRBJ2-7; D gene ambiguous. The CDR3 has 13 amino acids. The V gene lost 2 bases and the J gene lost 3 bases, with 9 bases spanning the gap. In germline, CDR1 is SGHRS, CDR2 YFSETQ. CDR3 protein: CASSFYPGYEQYV. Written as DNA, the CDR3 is TGCGCCAGCAGCTTCTATCCCGGCTACGAGCAGTACGTC.

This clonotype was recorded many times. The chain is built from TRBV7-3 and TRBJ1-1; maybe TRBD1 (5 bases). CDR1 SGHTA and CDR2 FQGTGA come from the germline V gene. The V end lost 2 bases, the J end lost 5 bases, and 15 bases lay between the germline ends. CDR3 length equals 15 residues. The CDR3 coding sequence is TGTGCCAGCAGCTTAGCCCCGGGGGAGATAACTGAAGCTTTCTTT. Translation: CASSLAPGEITEAFF.

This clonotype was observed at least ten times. The CDR3 region is CASSQDQRGASDTQYF. The DNA for the CDR3 is TGCGCCAGCAGCCAAGATCAGCGGGGGGCCTCAGATACGCAGTATTTT. The gene calls are TRBV4-3 and TRBJ2-3, with 9 bases aligning to TRBD2. CDR1 is LGHNA and CDR2 is YSLEER in the germline V gene. V was clipped by 0 bases and J by 4 bases; unmatched bases: 5. The CDR3 length is 16 residues.

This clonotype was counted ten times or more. For the CDR3, the DNA is TGTGCCATCAGTGAAGTTCGGGGGGGTCCCAATCAGCCCCAGCATTTT. Translating gives CAISEVRGGPNQPQHF. The rearrangement joins TRBV10-3 to TRBJ1-5; D may be TRBD1 (5 bases). Germline V gives CDR1 ENHRY, CDR2 SYGVKD. This CDR3 comprises 16 residues. V was shortened by 3 bases and J by 3 bases, with 15 bases between the two germline ends.

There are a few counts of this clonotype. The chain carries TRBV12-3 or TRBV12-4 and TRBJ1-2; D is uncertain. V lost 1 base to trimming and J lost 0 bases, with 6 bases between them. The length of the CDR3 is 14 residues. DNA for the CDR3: TGTGCCAGCAGTTTAGATTTGGCTAACTATGGCTACACCTTC. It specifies CASSLDLANYGYTF.

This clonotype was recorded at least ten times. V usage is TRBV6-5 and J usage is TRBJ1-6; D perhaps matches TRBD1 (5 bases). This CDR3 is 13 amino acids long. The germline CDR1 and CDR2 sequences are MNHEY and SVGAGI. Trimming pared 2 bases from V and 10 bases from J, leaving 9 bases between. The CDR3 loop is CASSYRGGSPLHF. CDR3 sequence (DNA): TGTGCCAGCAGTTACCGGGGCGGCTCACCCCTCCACTTT.

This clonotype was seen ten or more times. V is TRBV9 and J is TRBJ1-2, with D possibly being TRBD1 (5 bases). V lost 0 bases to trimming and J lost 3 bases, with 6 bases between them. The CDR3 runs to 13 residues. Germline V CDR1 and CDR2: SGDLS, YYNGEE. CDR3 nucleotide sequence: TGTGCCAGCAGCGTAGGCAGGGACTATGGCTACACCTTC. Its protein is CASSVGRDYGYTF.

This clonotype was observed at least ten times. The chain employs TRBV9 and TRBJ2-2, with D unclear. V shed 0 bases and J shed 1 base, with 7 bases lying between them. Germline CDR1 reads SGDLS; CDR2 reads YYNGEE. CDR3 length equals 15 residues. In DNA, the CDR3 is TGTGCCAGCAGCGTAGCCAAGGGGAACACCGGGGAGCTGTTTTTT. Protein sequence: CASSVAKGNTGELFF.

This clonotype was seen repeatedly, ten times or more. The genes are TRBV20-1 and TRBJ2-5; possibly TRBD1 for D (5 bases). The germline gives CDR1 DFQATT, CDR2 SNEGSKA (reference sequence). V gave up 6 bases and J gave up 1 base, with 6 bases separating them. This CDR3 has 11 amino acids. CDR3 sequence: CSARVQETQYF. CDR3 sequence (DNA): TGCAGTGCCAGGGTCCAAGAGACCCAGTACTTC.

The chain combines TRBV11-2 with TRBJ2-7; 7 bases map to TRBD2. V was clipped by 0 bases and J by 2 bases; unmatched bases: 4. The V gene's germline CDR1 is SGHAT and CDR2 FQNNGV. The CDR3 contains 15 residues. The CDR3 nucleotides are TGTGCCAGCAGCTTAGAAGTGGGGGGGACCTACGAGCAGTACGTC. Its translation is CASSLEVGGTYEQYV.

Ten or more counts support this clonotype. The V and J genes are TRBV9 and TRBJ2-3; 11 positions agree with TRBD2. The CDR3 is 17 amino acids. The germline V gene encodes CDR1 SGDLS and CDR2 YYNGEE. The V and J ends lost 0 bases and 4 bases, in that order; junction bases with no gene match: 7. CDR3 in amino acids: CASSVAGSGGAADTQYF. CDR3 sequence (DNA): TGTGCCAGCAGCGTAGCGGGTAGCGGGGGGGCCGCAGATACGCAGTATTTT.

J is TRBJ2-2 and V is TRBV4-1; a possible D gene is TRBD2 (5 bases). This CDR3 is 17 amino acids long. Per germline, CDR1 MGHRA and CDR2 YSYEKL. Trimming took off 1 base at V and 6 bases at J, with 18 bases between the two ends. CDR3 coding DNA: TGCGCCAGCAGCCAAGTCGGGAATTCTGCTAACGCCGGGGAGCTGTTTTTT. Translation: CASSQVGNSANAGELFF.

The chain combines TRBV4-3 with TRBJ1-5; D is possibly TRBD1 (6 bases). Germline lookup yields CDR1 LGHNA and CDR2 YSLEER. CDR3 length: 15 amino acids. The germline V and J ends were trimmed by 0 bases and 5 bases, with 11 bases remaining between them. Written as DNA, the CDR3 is TGCGCCAGCAGCCAAGACTGGCAGGGGCATCAGCCCCAGCATTTT. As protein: CASSQDWQGHQPQHF.

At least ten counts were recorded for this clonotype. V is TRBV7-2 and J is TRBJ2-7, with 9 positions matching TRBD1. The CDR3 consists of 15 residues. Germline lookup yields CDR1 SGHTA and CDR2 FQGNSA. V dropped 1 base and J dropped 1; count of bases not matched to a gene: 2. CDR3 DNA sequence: TGTGCCAGCAGCTTAGTGACAGGGGGATCCTACGAGCAGTACGTC. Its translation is CASSLVTGGSYEQYV.

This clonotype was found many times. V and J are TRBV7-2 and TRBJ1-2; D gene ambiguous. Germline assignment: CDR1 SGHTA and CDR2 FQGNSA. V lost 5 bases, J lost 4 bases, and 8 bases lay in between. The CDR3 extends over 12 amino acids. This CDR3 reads CASSPDGYGYTF. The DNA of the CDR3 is TGTGCCAGCAGCCCTGACGGCTATGGCTACACCTTC.

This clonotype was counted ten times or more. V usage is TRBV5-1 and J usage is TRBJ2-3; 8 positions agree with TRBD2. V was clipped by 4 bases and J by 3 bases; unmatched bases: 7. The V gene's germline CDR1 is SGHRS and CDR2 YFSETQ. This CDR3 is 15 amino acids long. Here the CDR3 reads CASSLGLGSTDTQYF. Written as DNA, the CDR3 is TGCGCCAGCAGCCTGGGACTAGGAAGTACAGATACGCAGTATTTT.

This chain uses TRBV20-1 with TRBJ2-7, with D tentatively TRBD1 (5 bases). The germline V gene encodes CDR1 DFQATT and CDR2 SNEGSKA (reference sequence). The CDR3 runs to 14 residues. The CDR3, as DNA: TGCAGTGCTATAGGTGGAGACAGCTCCTTCGAGCAGTACGTC. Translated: CSAIGGDSSFEQYV.

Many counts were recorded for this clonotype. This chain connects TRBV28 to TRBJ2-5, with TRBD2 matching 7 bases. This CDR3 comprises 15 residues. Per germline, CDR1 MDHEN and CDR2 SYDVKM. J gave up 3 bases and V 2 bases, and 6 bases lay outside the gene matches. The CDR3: CASSLGYAGEETQYF. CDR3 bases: TGTGCCAGCAGTTTAGGATACGCGGGGGAAGAGACCCAGTACTTC. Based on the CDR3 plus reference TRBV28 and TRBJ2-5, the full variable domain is DVKVTQSSRYLVKRTGEKVFLECVQDMDHENMFWYRQDPGLGLRLIYFSYDVKMKEKGDIPEGYSVSREKKERFSLILESASTNQTSMYLCASSLGYAGEETQYFGPGTRLLVL.

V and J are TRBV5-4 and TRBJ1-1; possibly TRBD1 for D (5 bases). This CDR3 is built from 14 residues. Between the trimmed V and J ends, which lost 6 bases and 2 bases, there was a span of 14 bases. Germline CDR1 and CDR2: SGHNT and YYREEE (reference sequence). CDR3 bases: TGTGCCAGCACCCCGGGCAGGGCTAACACTGAAGCTTTCTTT. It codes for CASTPGRANTEAFF. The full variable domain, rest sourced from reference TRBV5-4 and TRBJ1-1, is ETGVTQSPTHLIKTRGQQVTLRCSSQSGHNTVSWYQQALGQGPQFIFQYYREEENGRGNFPPRFSGLQFPNYSSELNVNALELDDSALYLCASTPGRANTEAFFGQGTRLTVV.

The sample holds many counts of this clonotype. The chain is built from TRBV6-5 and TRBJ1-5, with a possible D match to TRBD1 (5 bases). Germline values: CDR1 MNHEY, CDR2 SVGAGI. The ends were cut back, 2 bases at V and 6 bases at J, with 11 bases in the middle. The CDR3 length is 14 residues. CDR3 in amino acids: CASSYQRGSQPQHF. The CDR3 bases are TGTGCCAGCAGTTACCAACGGGGGAGTCAGCCCCAGCATTTT.

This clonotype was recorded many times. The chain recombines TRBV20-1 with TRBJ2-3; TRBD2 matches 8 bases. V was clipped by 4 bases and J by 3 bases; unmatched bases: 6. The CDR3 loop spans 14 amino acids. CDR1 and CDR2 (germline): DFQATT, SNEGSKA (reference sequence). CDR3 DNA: TGCAGTGCTATCCCGGGACTAGGGACAGATACGCAGTATTTT. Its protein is CSAIPGLGTDTQYF.

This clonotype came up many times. The CDR3 spells CAISEFGRDRGRETQYF. CDR3 sequence (DNA): TGTGCCATCAGTGAGTTTGGCCGGGACAGGGGTAGGGAGACCCAGTACTTC. The gene calls are TRBV10-3 and TRBJ2-5; 10 bases match TRBD1. CDR1 is ENHRY, CDR2 SYGVKD, per germline. The CDR3 consists of 17 residues. V lost 1 base to trimming and J lost 5 bases; unmatched junction nucleotides: 10.

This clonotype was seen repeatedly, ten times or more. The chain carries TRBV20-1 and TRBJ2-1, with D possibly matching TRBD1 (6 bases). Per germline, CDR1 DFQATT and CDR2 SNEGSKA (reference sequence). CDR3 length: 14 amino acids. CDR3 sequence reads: CRAEWGTLYNEQFF. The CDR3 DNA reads TGCAGGGCTGAATGGGGGACACTATACAATGAGCAGTTCTTC.

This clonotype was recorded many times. This CDR3 is CASSRKLSPGQLKWETQYF. In DNA form, the CDR3 reads TGCGCCAGCAGCCGCAAACTTAGTCCGGGACAGTTAAAATGGGAGACCCAGTACTTC. The chain combines TRBV5-1 with TRBJ2-5; 7 nucleotides match TRBD1. The CDR3 runs 19 residues. CDR1 is SGHRS and CDR2 is YFSETQ in the germline V gene. With 4 bases clipped from V and 5 bases from J, the junction kept 23 bases outside the gene matches.

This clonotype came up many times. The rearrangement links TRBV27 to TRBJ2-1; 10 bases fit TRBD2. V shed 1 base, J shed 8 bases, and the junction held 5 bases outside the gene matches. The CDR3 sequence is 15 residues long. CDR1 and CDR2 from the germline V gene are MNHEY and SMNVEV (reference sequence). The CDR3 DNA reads TGTGCCAGCAGTTTATGGCTAGCGGGGGTCGATGAGCAGTTCTTC. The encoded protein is CASSLWLAGVDEQFF.

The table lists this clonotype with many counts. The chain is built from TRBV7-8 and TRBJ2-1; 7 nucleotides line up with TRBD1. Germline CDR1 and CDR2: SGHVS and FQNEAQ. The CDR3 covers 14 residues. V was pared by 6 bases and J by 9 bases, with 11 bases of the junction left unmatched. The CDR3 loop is CASSLEGAFFEQFF. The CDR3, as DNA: TGTGCCAGCAGTCTAGAGGGGGCGTTCTTTGAGCAGTTCTTC.

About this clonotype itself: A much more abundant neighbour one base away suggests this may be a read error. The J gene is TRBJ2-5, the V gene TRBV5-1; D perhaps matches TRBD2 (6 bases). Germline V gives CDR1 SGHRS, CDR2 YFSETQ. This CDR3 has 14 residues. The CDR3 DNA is TGCGCCAACAGCTTTGGGGCCAGGGAGGCGACCCAGTACTTC. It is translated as CANSFGAREATQYF.

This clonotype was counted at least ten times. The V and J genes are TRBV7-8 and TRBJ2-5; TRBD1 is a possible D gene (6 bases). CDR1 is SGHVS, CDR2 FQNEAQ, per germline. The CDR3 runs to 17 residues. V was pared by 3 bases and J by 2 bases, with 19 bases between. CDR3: CASSFQTRTDIQETQYF. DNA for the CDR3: TGTGCCAGCAGCTTTCAAACCCGGACAGACATACAAGAGACCCAGTACTTC.